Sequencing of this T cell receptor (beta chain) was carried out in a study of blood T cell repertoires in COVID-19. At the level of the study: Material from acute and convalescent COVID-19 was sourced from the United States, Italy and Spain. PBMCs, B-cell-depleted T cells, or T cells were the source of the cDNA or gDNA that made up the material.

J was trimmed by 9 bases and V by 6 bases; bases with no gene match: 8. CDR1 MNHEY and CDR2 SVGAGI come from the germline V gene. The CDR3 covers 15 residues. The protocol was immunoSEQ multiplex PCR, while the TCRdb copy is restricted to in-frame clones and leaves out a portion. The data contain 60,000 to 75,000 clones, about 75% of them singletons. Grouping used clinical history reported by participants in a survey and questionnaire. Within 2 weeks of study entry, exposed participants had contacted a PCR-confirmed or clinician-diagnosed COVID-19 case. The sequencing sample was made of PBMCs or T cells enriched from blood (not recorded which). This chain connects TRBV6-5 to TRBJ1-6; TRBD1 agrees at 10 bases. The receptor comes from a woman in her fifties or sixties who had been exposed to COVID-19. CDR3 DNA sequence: TGTGCCAGCAGATATACCGGGACAGGGGCTTCACCCCTCCACTTT. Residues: CASRYTGTGASPLHF.